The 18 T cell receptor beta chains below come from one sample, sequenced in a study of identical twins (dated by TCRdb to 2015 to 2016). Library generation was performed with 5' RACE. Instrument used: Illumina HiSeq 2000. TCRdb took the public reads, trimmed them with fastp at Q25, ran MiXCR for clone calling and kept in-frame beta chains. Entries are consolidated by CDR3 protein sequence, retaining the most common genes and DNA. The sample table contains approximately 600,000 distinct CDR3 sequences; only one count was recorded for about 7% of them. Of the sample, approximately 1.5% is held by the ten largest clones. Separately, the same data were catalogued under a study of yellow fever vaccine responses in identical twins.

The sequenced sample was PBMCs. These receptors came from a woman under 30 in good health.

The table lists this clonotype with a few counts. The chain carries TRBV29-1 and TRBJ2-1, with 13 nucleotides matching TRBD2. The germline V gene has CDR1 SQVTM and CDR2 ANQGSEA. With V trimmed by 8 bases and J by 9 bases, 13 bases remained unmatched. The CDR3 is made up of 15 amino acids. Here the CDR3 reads CSTHGLAGEGGEQFF. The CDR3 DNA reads TGCAGCACCCATGGACTAGCGGGAGAGGGGGGTGAGCAGTTCTTC.

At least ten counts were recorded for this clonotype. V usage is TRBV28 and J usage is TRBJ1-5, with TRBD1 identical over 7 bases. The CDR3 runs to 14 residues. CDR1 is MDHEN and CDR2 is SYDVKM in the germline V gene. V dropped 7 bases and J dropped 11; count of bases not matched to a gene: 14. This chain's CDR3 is CASTSGTAHPAQHF. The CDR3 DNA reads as TGTGCCAGCACCTCCGGGACAGCTCATCCAGCCCAGCATTTT.

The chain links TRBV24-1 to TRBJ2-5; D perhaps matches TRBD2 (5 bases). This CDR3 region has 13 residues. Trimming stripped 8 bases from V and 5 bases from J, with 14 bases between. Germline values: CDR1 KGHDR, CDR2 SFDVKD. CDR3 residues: CATTGSVRETQYF. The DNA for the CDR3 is TGTGCCACCACTGGGAGCGTTCGGGAGACCCAGTACTTC.

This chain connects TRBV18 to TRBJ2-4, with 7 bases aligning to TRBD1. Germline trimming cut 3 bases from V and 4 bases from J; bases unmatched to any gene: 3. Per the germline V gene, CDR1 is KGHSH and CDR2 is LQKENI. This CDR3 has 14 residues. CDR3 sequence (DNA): TGTGCCAGCTCACCGCCGACAGGGAAAAACATTCAGTACTTC. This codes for CASSPPTGKNIQYF.

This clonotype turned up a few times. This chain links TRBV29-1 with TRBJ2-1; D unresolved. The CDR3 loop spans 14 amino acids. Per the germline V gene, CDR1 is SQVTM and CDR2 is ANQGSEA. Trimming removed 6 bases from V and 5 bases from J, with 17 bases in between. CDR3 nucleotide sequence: TGCAGCGTGGCGACTGGGGTGGGTAACAATGAGCAGTTCTTC. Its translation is CSVATGVGNNEQFF.

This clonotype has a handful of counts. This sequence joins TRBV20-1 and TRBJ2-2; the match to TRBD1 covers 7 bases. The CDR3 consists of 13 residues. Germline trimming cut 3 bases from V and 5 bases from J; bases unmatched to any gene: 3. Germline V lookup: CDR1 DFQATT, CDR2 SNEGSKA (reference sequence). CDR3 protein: CSARKQGTGELFF. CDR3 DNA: TGCAGTGCTAGGAAACAGGGGACCGGGGAGCTGTTTTTT.

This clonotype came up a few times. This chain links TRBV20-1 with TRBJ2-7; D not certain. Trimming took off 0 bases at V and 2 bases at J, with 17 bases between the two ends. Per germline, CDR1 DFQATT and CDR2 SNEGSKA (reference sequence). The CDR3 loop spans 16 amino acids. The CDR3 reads CSARDRIEAGPYEQYF. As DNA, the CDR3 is TGCAGTGCTAGAGATAGAATTGAGGCAGGCCCCTACGAGCAGTACTTC.

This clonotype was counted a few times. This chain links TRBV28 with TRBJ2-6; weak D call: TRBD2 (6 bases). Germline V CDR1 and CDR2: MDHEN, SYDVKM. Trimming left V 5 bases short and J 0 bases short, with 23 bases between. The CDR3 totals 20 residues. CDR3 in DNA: TGTGCCAGCAGTCCCGGGGGTCTCGGTGTCTCGGGCTCTGGGGCCAACGTCCTGACTTTC. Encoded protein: CASSPGGLGVSGSGANVLTF.

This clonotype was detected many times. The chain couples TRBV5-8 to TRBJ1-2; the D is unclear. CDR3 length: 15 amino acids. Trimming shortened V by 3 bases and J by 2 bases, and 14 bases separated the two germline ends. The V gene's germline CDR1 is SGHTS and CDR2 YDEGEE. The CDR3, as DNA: TGTGCCAGCAGCTCCAGTCCCCCACGAAACTATGGCTACACCTTC. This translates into CASSSSPPRNYGYTF.

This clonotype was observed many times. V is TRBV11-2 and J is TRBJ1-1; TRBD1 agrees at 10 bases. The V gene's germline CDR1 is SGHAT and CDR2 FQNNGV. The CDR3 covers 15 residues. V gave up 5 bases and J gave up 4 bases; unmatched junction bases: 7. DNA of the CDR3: TGTGCCAGCAGCCCTAGGGACAGGGGCCTCACTGAAGCTTTCTTT. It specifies CASSPRDRGLTEAFF.

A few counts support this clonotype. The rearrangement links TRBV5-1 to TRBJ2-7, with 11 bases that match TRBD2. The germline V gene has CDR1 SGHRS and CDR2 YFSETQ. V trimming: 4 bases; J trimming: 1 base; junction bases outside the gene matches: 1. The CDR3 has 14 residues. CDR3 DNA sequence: TGCGCCAGCAGCCGGACTAGCGGGTCCTACGAGCAGTACGTC. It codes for CASSRTSGSYEQYV.

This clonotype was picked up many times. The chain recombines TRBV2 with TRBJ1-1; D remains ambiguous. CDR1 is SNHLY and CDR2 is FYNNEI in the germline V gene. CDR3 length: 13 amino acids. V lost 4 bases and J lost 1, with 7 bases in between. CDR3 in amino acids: CASSGPENTEAFF. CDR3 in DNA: TGTGCCAGCAGTGGTCCAGAGAACACTGAAGCTTTCTTT.

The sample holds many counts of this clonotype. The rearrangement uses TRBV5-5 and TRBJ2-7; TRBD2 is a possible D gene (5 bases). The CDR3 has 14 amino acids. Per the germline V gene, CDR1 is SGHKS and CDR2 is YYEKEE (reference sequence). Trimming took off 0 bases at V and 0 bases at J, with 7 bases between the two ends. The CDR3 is CASSLEGVSYEQYF. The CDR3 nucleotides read TGTGCCAGCAGCTTGGAGGGAGTCTCCTACGAGCAGTACTTC.

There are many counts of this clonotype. The CDR3 nucleotides are TGTGCCATCAGTGAGTCAGGGACTAGCGGGGTGTACGAGCAGTACTTC. It is translated as CAISESGTSGVYEQYF. The J gene is TRBJ2-7, the V gene TRBV10-3; 13 positions match TRBD2. Germline CDR1 is ENHRY and CDR2 is SYGVKD. Trimming cost V 0 bases and J 4 bases; bases outside gene matches: 3. CDR3 size: 16 residues.

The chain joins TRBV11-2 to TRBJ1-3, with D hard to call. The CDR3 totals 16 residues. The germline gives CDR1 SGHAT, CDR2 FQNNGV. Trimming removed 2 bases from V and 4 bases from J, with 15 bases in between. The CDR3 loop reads CASSLISLRPGNTIYF. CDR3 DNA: TGTGCCAGCAGCTTAATTTCCCTACGGCCCGGAAACACCATATATTTT.

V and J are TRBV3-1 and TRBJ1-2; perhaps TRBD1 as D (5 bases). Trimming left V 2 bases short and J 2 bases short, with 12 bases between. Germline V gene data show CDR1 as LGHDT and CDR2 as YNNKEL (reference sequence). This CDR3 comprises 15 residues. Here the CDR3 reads CASSQRGNPNYGYTF. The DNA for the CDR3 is TGTGCCAGCAGCCAACGGGGGAACCCAAACTATGGCTACACCTTC.

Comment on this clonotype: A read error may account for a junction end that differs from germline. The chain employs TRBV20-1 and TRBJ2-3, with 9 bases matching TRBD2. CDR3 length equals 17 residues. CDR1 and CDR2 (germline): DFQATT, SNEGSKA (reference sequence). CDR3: CCAGHLRGGFFTDTQYF. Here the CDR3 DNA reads TGCTGTGCTGGCCACTTGCGGGGGGGCTTTTTCACAGATACGCAGTATTTT.

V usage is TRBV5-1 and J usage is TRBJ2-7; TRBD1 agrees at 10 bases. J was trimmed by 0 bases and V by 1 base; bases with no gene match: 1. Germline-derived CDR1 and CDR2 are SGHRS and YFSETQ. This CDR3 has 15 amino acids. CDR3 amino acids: CASSLWTGGSYEQYF. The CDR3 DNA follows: TGCGCCAGCAGCTTGTGGACAGGGGGCTCCTACGAGCAGTACTTC. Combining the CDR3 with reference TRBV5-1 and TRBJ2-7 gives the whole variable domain KAGVTQTPRYLIKTRGQQVTLSCSPISGHRSVSWYQQTPGQGLQFLFEYFSETQRNKGNFPGRFSGRQFSNSRSEMNVSTLELGDSALYLCASSLWTGGSYEQYFGPGTRLTVT.